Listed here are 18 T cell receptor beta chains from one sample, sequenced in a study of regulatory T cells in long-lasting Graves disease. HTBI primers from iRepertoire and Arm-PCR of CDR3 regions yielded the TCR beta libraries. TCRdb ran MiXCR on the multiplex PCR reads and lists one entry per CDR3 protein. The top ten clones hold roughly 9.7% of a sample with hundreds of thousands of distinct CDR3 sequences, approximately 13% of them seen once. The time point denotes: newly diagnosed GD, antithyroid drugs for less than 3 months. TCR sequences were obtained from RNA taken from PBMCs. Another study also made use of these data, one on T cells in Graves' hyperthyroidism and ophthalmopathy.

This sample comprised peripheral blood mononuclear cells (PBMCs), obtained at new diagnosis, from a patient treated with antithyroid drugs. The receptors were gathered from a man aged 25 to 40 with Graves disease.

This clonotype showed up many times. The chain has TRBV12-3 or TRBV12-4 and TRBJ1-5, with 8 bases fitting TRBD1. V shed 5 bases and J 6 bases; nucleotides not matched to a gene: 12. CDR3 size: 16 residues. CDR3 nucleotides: TGTGCCAGCAGTCCTCCCCGACAGGGGATGAGTCAGCCCCAGCATTTT. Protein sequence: CASSPPRQGMSQPQHF.

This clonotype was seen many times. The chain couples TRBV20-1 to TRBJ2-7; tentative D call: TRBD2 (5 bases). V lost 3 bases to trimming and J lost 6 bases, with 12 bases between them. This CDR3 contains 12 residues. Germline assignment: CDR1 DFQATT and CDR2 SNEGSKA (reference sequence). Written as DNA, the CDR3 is TGCAGTGCTAGCGAGGGCCCCCCCGAGCAGTACTTC. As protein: CSASEGPPEQYF.

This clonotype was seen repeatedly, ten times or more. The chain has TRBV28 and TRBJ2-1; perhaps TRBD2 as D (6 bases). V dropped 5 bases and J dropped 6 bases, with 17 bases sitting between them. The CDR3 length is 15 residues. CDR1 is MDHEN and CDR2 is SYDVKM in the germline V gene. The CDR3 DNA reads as TGTGCCAGCAGTACCCCGGGACTTCAGACCAATGAGCAGTTCTTC. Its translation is CASSTPGLQTNEQFF.

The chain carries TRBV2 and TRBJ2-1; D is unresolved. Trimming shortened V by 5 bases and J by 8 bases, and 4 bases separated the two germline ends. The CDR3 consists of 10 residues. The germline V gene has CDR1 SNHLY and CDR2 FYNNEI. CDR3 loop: CASSRYEQFF. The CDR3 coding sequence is TGTGCCAGCAGTCGATATGAGCAGTTCTTC. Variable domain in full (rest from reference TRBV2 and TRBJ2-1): EPEVTQTPSHQVTQMGQEVILRCVPISNHLYFYWYRQILGQKVEFLVSFYNNEISEKSEIFDDQFSVERPDGSNFTLKIRSTKLEDSAMYFCASSRYEQFFGPGTRLTVL.

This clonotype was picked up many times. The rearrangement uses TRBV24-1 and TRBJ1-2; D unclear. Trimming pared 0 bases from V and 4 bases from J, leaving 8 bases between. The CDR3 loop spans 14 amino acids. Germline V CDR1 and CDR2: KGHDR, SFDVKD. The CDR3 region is CATSDLNSAYGYTF. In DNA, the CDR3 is TGTGCCACCAGTGATTTGAACAGCGCCTATGGCTACACCTTC.

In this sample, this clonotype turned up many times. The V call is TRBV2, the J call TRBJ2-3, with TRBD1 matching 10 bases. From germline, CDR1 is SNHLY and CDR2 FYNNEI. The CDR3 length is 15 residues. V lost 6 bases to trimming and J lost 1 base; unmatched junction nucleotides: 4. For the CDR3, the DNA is TGTGCCAGCAGCGACAGGGGGCGACGCACAGATACGCAGTATTTT. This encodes CASSDRGRRTDTQYF.

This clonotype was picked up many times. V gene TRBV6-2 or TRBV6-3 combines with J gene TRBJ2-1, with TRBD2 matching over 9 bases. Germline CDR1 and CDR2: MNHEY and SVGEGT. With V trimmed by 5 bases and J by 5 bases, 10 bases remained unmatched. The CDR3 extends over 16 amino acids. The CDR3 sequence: CASSDVGLAGHNEQFF. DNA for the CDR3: TGTGCCAGCAGTGATGTGGGGCTAGCGGGACACAATGAGCAGTTCTTC.

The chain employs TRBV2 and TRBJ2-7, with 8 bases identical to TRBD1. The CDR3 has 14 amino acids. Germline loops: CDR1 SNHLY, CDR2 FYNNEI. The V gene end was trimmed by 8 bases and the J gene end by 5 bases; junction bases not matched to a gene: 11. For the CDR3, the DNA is TGTGCCAGCTCACAGACAGGGGTAAAGGACGAGCAGTACTTC. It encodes CASSQTGVKDEQYF.

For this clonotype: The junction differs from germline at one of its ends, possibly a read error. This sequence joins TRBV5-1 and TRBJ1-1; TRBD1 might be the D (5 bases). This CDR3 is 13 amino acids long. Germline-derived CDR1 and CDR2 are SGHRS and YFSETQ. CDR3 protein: CASSGGENSEAFF. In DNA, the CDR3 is TGCGCCAGCAGTGGGGGGGAGAACTCTGAAGCTTTCTTT.

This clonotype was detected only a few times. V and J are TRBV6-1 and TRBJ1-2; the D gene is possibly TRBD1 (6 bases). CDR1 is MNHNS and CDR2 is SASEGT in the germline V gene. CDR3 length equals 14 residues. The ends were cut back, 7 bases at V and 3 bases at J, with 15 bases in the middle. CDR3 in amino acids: CASKLQGQDYGYTF. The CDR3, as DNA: TGTGCCAGCAAACTACAGGGTCAGGACTATGGCTACACCTTC.

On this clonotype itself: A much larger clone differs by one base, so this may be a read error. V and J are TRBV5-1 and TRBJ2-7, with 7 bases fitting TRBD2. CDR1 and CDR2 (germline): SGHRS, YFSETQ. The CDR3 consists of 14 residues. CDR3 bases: TGCGCCAGCGGCTTGGACCTAGCGGCCTACGAGCAGTACTTC. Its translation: CASGLDLAAYEQYF.

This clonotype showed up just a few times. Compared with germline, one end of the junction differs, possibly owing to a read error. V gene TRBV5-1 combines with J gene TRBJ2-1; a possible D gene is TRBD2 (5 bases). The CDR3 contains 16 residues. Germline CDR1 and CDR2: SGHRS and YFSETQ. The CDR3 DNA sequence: TGCGCCAGCGCTCTTAGAGCGGCGGACGGCTACAATGAGCAGCTCTTC. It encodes CASALRAADGYNEQLF.

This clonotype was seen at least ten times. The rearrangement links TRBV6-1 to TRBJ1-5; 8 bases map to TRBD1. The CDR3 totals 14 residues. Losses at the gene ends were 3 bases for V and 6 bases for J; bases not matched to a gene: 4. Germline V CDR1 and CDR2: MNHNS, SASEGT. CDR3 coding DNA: TGTGCCAGCAGTGACCAGGGGGCATTTCAGCCCCAGCATTTT. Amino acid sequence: CASSDQGAFQPQHF.

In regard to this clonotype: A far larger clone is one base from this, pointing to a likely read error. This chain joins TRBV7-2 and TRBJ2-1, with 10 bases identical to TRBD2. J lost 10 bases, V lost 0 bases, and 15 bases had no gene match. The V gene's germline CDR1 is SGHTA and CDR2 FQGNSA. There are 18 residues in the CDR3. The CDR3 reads CASSLAGTSGVPPYEQFF. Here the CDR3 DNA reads TGTGCCAGCAGCTTAGCGGGCACTAGCGGGGTCCCCCCCTACGAGCAGTTCTTC. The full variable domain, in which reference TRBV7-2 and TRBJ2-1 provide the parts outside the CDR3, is GAGVSQSPSNKVTEKGKDVELRCDPISGHTALYWYRQSLGQGLEFLIYFQGNSAPDKSGLPSDRFSAERTGGSVSTLTIQRTQQEDSAVYLCASSLAGTSGVPPYEQFFGPGTRLTVL.

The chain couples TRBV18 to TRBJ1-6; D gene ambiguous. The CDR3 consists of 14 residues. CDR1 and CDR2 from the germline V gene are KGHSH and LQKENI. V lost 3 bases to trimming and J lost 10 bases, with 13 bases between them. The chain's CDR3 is CASSPSAGTSPLHF. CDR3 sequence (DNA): TGTGCCAGCTCACCCTCGGCGGGTACCTCACCCCTCCACTTT. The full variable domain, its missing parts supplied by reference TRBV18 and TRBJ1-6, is NAGVMQNPRHLVRRRGQEARLRCSPMKGHSHVYWYRQLPEEGLKFMVYLQKENIIDESGMPKERFSAEFPKEGPSILRIQQVVRGDSAAYFCASSPSAGTSPLHFGNGTRLTVT.

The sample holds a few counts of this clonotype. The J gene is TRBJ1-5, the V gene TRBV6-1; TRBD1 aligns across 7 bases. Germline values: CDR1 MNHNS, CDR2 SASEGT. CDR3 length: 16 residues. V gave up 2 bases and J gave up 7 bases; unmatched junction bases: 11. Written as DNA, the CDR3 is TGTGCCAGCAGTGAATATGGGACAGCAGGTCACCAGCCCCAGCATTTT. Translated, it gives CASSEYGTAGHQPQHF.

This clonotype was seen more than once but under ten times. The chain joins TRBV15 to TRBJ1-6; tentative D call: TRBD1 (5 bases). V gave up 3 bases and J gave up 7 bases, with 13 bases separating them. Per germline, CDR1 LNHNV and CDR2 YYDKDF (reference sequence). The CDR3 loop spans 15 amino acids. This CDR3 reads CATSRTKGYNSPLHF. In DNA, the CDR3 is TGTGCCACCAGCAGGACTAAGGGGTACAATTCACCCCTCCACTTT.

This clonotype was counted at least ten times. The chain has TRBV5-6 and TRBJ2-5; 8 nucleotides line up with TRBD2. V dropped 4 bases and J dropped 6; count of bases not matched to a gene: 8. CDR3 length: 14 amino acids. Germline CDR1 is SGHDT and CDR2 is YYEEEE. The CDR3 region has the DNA TGTGCCAGCAGCGCTCGGGAGGGTCTGAAGACCCAGTACTTC. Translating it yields CASSAREGLKTQYF.